The 12 T cell receptor beta chains below were found in one sample sequenced in a study of blood T cell repertoires in COVID-19. Only in-frame clones appear in the TCRdb table, and some are missing; sequencing was by immunoSEQ multiplex PCR. The table lists hundreds of thousands of clones, about 87% of them singletons. Sequenced sample: PBMCs or T cells enriched from blood (not recorded which). Source of these receptors: a woman in her thirties with acute COVID-19.

This sequence joins TRBV4-2 and TRBJ2-2, with D perhaps matching TRBD1 (6 bases). Germline-derived CDR1 and CDR2 are LGHNA and YNFKEQ. Deletions cut 4 bases from V and 0 bases from J, with 9 bases between. The CDR3 loop spans 15 amino acids. CDR3 in DNA: TGTGCCAGCAGCCCGGACAGCGCGAACACCGGGGAGCTGTTTTTT. Translated, it gives CASSPDSANTGELFF.

The genes are TRBV5-6 and TRBJ1-2; D unresolved. With 5 bases removed from V and 3 bases from J, the gap between germline ends came to 11 bases. There are 13 residues in the CDR3. The germline V gene encodes CDR1 SGHDT and CDR2 YYEEEE. CDR3: CASSNGVDYGYTF. CDR3 sequence (DNA): TGTGCCAGCAGTAACGGGGTGGACTATGGCTACACCTTC.

This clone showed up just once. J is TRBJ2-5 and V is TRBV6-5; maybe TRBD2 (6 bases). Germline V gene sequence: CDR1 MNHEY, CDR2 SVGAGI. V was clipped by 8 bases and J by 3 bases, with 10 bases between them. CDR3 length: 12 amino acids. The CDR3 here is CASGGTEETQYF. The CDR3 DNA reads as TGTGCCAGCGGCGGGACTGAAGAGACCCAGTACTTC.

V gene TRBV9 combines with J gene TRBJ2-3; possibly TRBD2 for D (6 bases). The CDR3 runs to 16 residues. V lost 3 bases and J lost 1, with 15 bases in between. Germline V gene lookup returns CDR1 SGDLS and CDR2 YYNGEE. The CDR3 sequence is CASSASRDFGTDTQYF. CDR3 DNA: TGTGCCAGCAGCGCCTCCCGGGACTTTGGCACAGATACGCAGTATTTT.

The chain is built from TRBV27 and TRBJ2-1; tentative D call: TRBD1 (5 bases). The CDR3 runs to 13 residues. V lost 2 bases, J lost 6 bases, and 8 bases lay in between. Germline V gene sequence: CDR1 MNHEY, CDR2 SMNVEV (reference sequence). The CDR3 DNA is TGTGCCAGCAGTTTAGGGGCCAGCAATGAGCAGTTCTTC. Its translation: CASSLGASNEQFF.

The chain employs TRBV27 and TRBJ2-7; tentative D call: TRBD1 (6 bases). V was clipped by 6 bases and J by 5 bases, with 14 bases between them. Germline V gene data show CDR1 as MNHEY and CDR2 as SMNVEV (reference sequence). The CDR3 sequence is 13 residues long. The CDR3 loop is CASSLTGLHEQYF. Here the CDR3 DNA reads TGTGCCAGCAGCCTCACAGGGCTCCACGAGCAGTACTTC.

V usage is TRBV20-1 and J usage is TRBJ2-7; TRBD2 agrees at 12 bases. CDR1 and CDR2 from the germline V gene are DFQATT and SNEGSKA (reference sequence). The CDR3 is 17 residues long. V shed 4 bases and J 2 bases; nucleotides not matched to a gene: 12. The CDR3 spells CSANEYPTSGGAYEQYF. In DNA, the CDR3 is TGCAGTGCTAATGAATACCCGACTAGCGGGGGAGCCTACGAGCAGTACTTC.

The genes are TRBV6-5 and TRBJ1-6; the match to TRBD1 covers 8 bases. V dropped 5 bases and J dropped 7; count of bases not matched to a gene: 7. Germline CDR1 and CDR2: MNHEY and SVGAGI. The CDR3 covers 15 residues. CDR3 region: CASSPGTGGNSPLHF. The CDR3 nucleotides read TGTGCCAGCAGTCCAGGGACAGGCGGGAATTCACCCCTCCACTTT.

The J gene is TRBJ1-6, the V gene TRBV10-3; weak D call: TRBD1 (5 bases). V dropped 0 bases and J dropped 6 bases, with 9 bases sitting between them. The CDR3 has 15 residues. Germline-derived CDR1 and CDR2 are ENHRY and SYGVKD. The CDR3 DNA sequence: TGTGCCATCAGTGAGTCGCAGGGCATTAATTCACCCCTCCACTTT. Translating it yields CAISESQGINSPLHF.

The genes are TRBV7-9 and TRBJ2-5; tentative D call: TRBD2 (6 bases). V shed 3 bases and J shed 6 bases, with 17 bases lying between them. This CDR3 spans 15 amino acids. CDR1 SEHNR and CDR2 FQNEAQ come from the germline V gene (reference sequence). CDR3 bases: TGTGCCAGCAGCTTCCAAGGCAGGAGGGTGCAGACCCAGTACTTC. Its protein is CASSFQGRRVQTQYF.

The chain carries TRBV27 and TRBJ1-6, with D tentatively TRBD1 (6 bases). The CDR3 has 15 amino acids. The V end was cut by 5 bases, the J end by 2 bases, with 10 bases between. Germline V lookup: CDR1 MNHEY, CDR2 SMNVEV (reference sequence). CDR3 region: CASSVWGPYNSPLHF. In DNA, the CDR3 is TGTGCCAGCAGTGTCTGGGGGCCCTATAATTCACCCCTCCACTTT.

The rearrangement uses TRBV3-1 (or the pseudogene TRBV3-2) and TRBJ2-5; 11 bases map to TRBD2. V trimming: 4 bases; J trimming: 3 bases; junction bases outside the gene matches: 10. This CDR3 region has 17 residues. Germline V CDR1 and CDR2: LGHDT, YNNKEL (reference sequence). The CDR3 bases are TGTGCCAGCAGCCCTTTTCCCCCACTAGCGGGGGAAGAGACCCAGTACTTC. Its translation is CASSPFPPLAGEETQYF.